Here is one T cell receptor (beta chain) with its context. No cognate antigen has been identified for it. No much larger clone exists at a distance of one base, and base qualities are not known. TCRbeta CDR3 regions were amplified from genomic DNA by means of the immunoSEQ Assay, a bias-controlled multiplex PCR. On the authors' methods: The number of nucleated cells in each sample was estimated by amplification of reference gene primers within the assay. To quantify the absolute abundance of each unique TCRbeta CDR3 rearrangement, sequence reads were collapsed and filtered. For each sample, productive Simpson clonality was calculated by taking the square root of Simpson's diversity index across productive rearrangements. TCRdb provides this immuneACCESS table in a form limited to in-frame rearrangements. Some clones are lacking; in checked studies, under half of them reflect an unresolved V gene, and why the rest are absent is not known. The V and J calls and clone size come from that table; D and trimming were worked out from the DNA. A total of 240,000 or so clones appear in this sample, 90% of them only once. Together, the top ten hold roughly 0.95% of the sample.

In the prospective study, participants were roughly 18 to 89 years old, resided in approximately 25 geographic areas of the United States, and were enrolled through a virtual design. To assign participants to cohorts, the prospective study relied on clinical history that participants themselves reported in a screening survey and a study questionnaire. Exposed participants had been in contact with someone with a PCR-confirmed or clinician-diagnosed COVID-19 case within 2 weeks of study entry. Each participant in the prospective study had whole blood, serum and a nasopharyngeal or oropharyngeal swab collected by mobile phlebotomists. Over an approximately 2-month period, participants in the prospective study had the option of providing additional blood draws and questionnaires. Before DNA extraction, blood samples from the prospective study were shipped at room temperature or frozen. This record comes from a study of blood T cell repertoires in COVID-19 (dated by TCRdb to about 2020). With regard to the full study: Samples from collaborators originated in the United States, Italy and Spain and spanned both the acute and convalescent phases of COVID-19. The material from the prospective study consisted of cDNA or gDNA derived from T cells, B-cell-depleted T cells, or PBMCs. Subjects who had been exposed to COVID-19, were actively infected with it, or had recovered from it provided the deeply sampled blood TCRbeta repertoires that made up the dataset. A freely available public database, intended as a resource for researchers studying the immune response to SARS-CoV-2, is where the repertoires were released. Samples were obtained from the ongoing ImmuneRACE study (first 160 participants) and from roughly 1,300 subjects provided by 6 global collaborators. A de-identified subject ID, COVID-19 status, age in years and sex were almost always included in the sample metadata. Where HLA class I and class II types were available, the types were taken from metadata supplied by the sample provider, not from assay-based typing. Broader findings and caveats from the paper: Clinical and demographic metadata were provided uncurated, with the amount varying by source and participant.

The germline V gene provides CDR1 SGDLS and CDR2 YYNGEE. Counted from cysteine to phenylalanine, this CDR3 has 16 amino acids. Here the CDR3 DNA is all that survives: 48 bases in frame from base 1. The V end loses 0 bases and the J end loses 0 bases, and a stretch of 12 bases separates them. This chain is built from TRBV9 and TRBJ1-1; a weak D assignment points to TRBD1 (6 bases agree). This TCR came from a man aged 50-59 years who had been exposed to COVID-19. Sequenced: PBMCs or T cells enriched from blood (not recorded which). The DNA reads TGTGCCAGCAGCGTAGACAGGGCCGGGGTGAACACTGAAGCTTTCTTT. This translates into CASSVDRAGVNTEAFF.